These 26 T cell receptor beta chains were all obtained from the same sample, sequenced in a study of CDR3 diversity in severe acne. A single record per CDR3 protein comes from TCRdb applying MiXCR to the PCR reads. The sample contains under 100,000 distinct CDR3 sequences, around 50% of which appear only once. Sequencing used blood. These TCRs come from a male donor in good health, serving as a control.

In regard to this clonotype: One end of the junction is discordant with germline, which a read error may explain. CDR3 in amino acids: CASSRTGDTGELFF. Here the CDR3 DNA reads TGTGCTAGCAGCCGAACAGGGGACACCGGGGAGCTGTTTTTT. The chain has TRBV7-7 and TRBJ2-2, with 7 bases fitting TRBD1. The CDR3 is 14 residues long. Germline lookup yields CDR1 SSHAT and CDR2 FNYEAQ (reference sequence).

This clonotype was counted ten times or more. The V and J genes are TRBV28 and TRBJ2-5; 9 nucleotides match TRBD2. The CDR3 length is 14 residues. Germline V gene sequence: CDR1 MDHEN, CDR2 SYDVKM. Trimming cost V 2 bases and J 5 bases; bases outside gene matches: 3. CDR3 sequence reads: CASSLLAGRETQYF. The CDR3 DNA is TGTGCCAGCAGTTTACTAGCGGGGCGGGAGACCCAGTACTTC. The complete variable domain, with remaining parts taken from reference TRBV28 and TRBJ2-5, reads DVKVTQSSRYLVKRTGEKVFLECVQDMDHENMFWYRQDPGLGLRLIYFSYDVKMKEKGDIPEGYSVSREKKERFSLILESASTNQTSMYLCASSLLAGRETQYFGPGTRLLVL.

As concerns this clonotype: This clone may be a read error of a much larger clone one base away. The gene calls are TRBV29-1 and TRBJ2-7; unclear D gene. V lost 7 bases and J lost 5, with 15 bases in between. Germline assignment: CDR1 SQVTM and CDR2 ANQGSEA. The CDR3 spans 12 residues. The CDR3 region is CSASLVGNEQYF. CDR3 bases: TGCAGCGCGTCCCTTGTTGGGAACGAGCAGTACTTC.

This clonotype was seen at least ten times. The V gene is TRBV11-2, the J gene TRBJ2-7, with D possibly called TRBD1 or TRBD2 (6 bases each). The CDR3 runs to 14 residues. V was trimmed by 4 bases and J by 7 bases, leaving 17 bases between them. The germline gives CDR1 SGHAT, CDR2 FQNNGV. The CDR3 coding sequence is TGTGCCAGCAGCTCAGCCTGGGGGGCGGGTGAGCAGTACTTC. It yields the protein CASSSAWGAGEQYF.

Turning to this clonotype: This may stem from a read error, because a much larger clone lies one nucleotide away. The V call is TRBV6-1, the J call TRBJ1-4; TRBD1 aligns across 7 bases. CDR1 is MNHNS and CDR2 is SASEGT in the germline V gene. CDR3 length equals 14 residues. CDR3: CASSVSGGNGKLFF. CDR3 DNA: TGTGCCAGCAGTGTGTCAGGGGGTAATGGAAAACTGTTTTTT.

The sample holds many counts of this clonotype. The V and J genes are TRBV10-1 and TRBJ2-5; TRBD2 matches at 10 bases. The CDR3 is made up of 14 amino acids. Germline V lookup: CDR1 WNHNN, CDR2 SYGVQD (reference sequence). With V trimmed by 8 bases and J by 2 bases, 5 bases remained unmatched. The CDR3 nucleotides are TGCGCCAGCGCGGCTAGCGGGGGACAAGAGACCCAGTACTTC. Residues: CASAASGGQETQYF.

This clonotype was detected many times. CDR3 in amino acids: CASRSGSYEQYF. The CDR3 coding sequence is TGCGCCAGCAGATCCGGGAGCTACGAGCAGTACTTC. This chain connects TRBV5-1 to TRBJ2-7; perhaps TRBD2 as D (6 bases). This CDR3 spans 12 amino acids. Germline V CDR1 and CDR2: SGHRS, YFSETQ. V was shortened by 5 bases and J by 3 bases, with 9 bases between the two germline ends. The complete variable domain, with remaining parts taken from reference TRBV5-1 and TRBJ2-7, reads KAGVTQTPRYLIKTRGQQVTLSCSPISGHRSVSWYQQTPGQGLQFLFEYFSETQRNKGNFPGRFSGRQFSNSRSEMNVSTLELGDSALYLCASRSGSYEQYFGPGTRLTVT.

This clonotype was seen once. The chain uses TRBV4-2 and TRBJ1-2; D call uncertain. CDR3 length: 14 amino acids. V lost 1 base, J lost 6 bases, and 12 bases lay in between. Germline V CDR1 and CDR2: LGHNA, YNFKEQ. CDR3 protein: CASSQVGNSHGYTF. CDR3 coding DNA: TGTGCCAGCAGCCAAGTCGGGAACTCCCATGGCTACACCTTC.

The V and J genes are TRBV28 and TRBJ1-6; TRBD1 is a possible D gene (5 bases). V gave up 2 bases and J gave up 6 bases, with 11 bases separating them. This CDR3 is built from 15 residues. Germline CDR1 and CDR2: MDHEN and SYDVKM. The CDR3 is CASSLLSGGNSPLHF. CDR3 nucleotide sequence: TGTGCCAGCAGTTTACTTTCGGGGGGTAATTCACCCCTCCACTTT.

A word on this clonotype: A junction end diverges from the germline sequence, so it may reflect a read error. The chain recombines TRBV7-9 with TRBJ2-2; 10 positions match TRBD2. Germline-derived CDR1 and CDR2 are SEHNR and FQNEAQ (reference sequence). The CDR3 runs to 14 residues. Here the CDR3 reads CASNLAGGVGELFF. The CDR3, as DNA: TGTGCCAGCAACTTAGCGGGAGGAGTCGGGGAGCTGTTTTTT. The full variable domain, its missing parts supplied by reference TRBV7-9 and TRBJ2-2, is DTGVSQNPRHKITKRGQNVTFRCDPISEHNRLYWYRQTLGQGPEFLTYFQNEAQLEKSRLLSDRFSAERPKGSFSTLEIQRTEQGDSAMYLCASNLAGGVGELFFGEGSRLTVL.

The chain employs TRBV6-5 and TRBJ1-1; no clear D. This CDR3 is 13 amino acids long. CDR1 and CDR2 from the germline V gene are MNHEY and SVGAGI. The V end lost 6 bases, the J end lost 1 base, and 9 bases lay between the germline ends. Written as DNA, the CDR3 is TGTGCCAGCAGGGCTGGGGAGAACACTGAAGCTTTCTTT. This translates into CASRAGENTEAFF.

A single count supports this clonotype. A read error may produce the germline difference seen at one junction end. This chain uses TRBV7-2 with TRBJ2-7; no clear D gene. The germline CDR1 and CDR2 sequences are SGHTA and FQGNSA. The CDR3 has 14 amino acids. CDR3 DNA: TGTGCCAGCAGCTTAACGGGTACTACCTACGAGCAGTGCTTC. Its protein product is CASSLTGTTYEQCF. Full variable domain (missing parts from reference TRBV7-2 and TRBJ2-7): GAGVSQSPSNKVTEKGKDVELRCDPISGHTALYWYRQSLGQGLEFLIYFQGNSAPDKSGLPSDRFSAERTGGSVSTLTIQRTQQEDSAVYLCASSLTGTTYEQCFGPGTRLTVT.

The genes are TRBV4-1 and TRBJ2-7, with 7 bases that match TRBD2. The junction had 6 bases not matched to a gene; V was cut back by 4 bases and J by 0 bases. This CDR3 region has 15 residues. CDR1 is MGHRA, CDR2 YSYEKL, per germline. In nucleotides, the CDR3 is TGCGCCAGCAGCCCCCGGCGGGAGACCTCCTACGAGCAGTACTTC. Its protein is CASSPRRETSYEQYF.

A remark on this clonotype: At one end the junction does not follow the germline gene, possibly because of a read error. The chain recombines TRBV5-6 with TRBJ2-2; unclear D gene. The CDR3 loop spans 14 amino acids. The germline V gene has CDR1 SGHDT and CDR2 YYEEEE. CDR3 sequence reads: CASGFPADAGELFF. CDR3 sequence (DNA): TGTGCCAGCGGCTTCCCTGCGGACGCCGGGGAGCTGTTTTTT.

The V and J genes are TRBV20-1 and TRBJ1-1, with D uncertain. The CDR3 has 13 residues. Trimming cost V 2 bases and J 1 base, with 8 bases left between them. CDR1 DFQATT and CDR2 SNEGSKA come from the germline V gene (reference sequence). CDR3 in DNA: TGCAGTGCTAGAATGGGTGGGAACACTGAAGCTTTCTTT. This translates into CSARMGGNTEAFF.

In its sample, this clonotype was seen many times. This chain uses TRBV13 with TRBJ1-2; D is possibly TRBD1 (6 bases). Trimming removed 6 bases at V and 8 bases at J, with 19 bases between. CDR1 and CDR2 from the germline V gene are PRHDT and FYEKMQ (reference sequence). The CDR3 has 14 amino acids. The CDR3 region is CASRDAPGAGGYTF. The CDR3 DNA follows: TGTGCCAGCAGGGATGCGCCGGGGGCGGGGGGCTACACCTTC. Based on the CDR3 plus reference TRBV13 and TRBJ1-2, the full variable domain is AAGVIQSPRHLIKEKRETATLKCYPIPRHDTVYWYQQGPGQDPQFLISFYEKMQSDKGSIPDRFSAQQFSDYHSELNMSSLELGDSALYFCASRDAPGAGGYTFGSGTRLTVV.

The chain links TRBV5-6 to TRBJ2-5; D gene uncertain. The germline CDR1 and CDR2 sequences are SGHDT and YYEEEE. The CDR3 has 14 amino acids. The ends were cut back, 0 bases at V and 5 bases at J, with 11 bases in the middle. The DNA for the CDR3 is TGTGCCAGCAGCTTGGTGGAAACACCCGAGACCCAGTACTTC. The encoded protein is CASSLVETPETQYF.

This clonotype was counted only a few times. V gene TRBV9 combines with J gene TRBJ2-2, with 7 nucleotides matching TRBD1. The germline gives CDR1 SGDLS, CDR2 YYNGEE. The CDR3 totals 14 residues. V lost 2 bases, J lost 7 bases, and 5 bases stayed unmatched. The CDR3 DNA reads TGTGCCAGCAGCGTTACAGGGGCGGGCGGGGAGCTGTTTTTT. This gives the protein CASSVTGAGGELFF.

The table lists this clonotype with a few counts. The DNA of the CDR3 is TGCAGTGCTAGATTACCGTATAGCAATCAGCCCCAGCATTTT. Its translation is CSARLPYSNQPQHF. This sequence joins TRBV20-1 and TRBJ1-5; D is unclear. V was cut by 2 bases and J by 0 bases, with 8 bases left in between. The V gene's germline CDR1 is DFQATT and CDR2 SNEGSKA (reference sequence). This CDR3 has 14 residues.

A single count supports this clonotype. V and J are TRBV6-5 and TRBJ1-1; TRBD1 aligns across 8 bases. The V gene's germline CDR1 is MNHEY and CDR2 SVGAGI. V lost 2 bases, J lost 3 bases, and 2 bases stayed unmatched. The CDR3 contains 14 residues. The CDR3 DNA is TGTGCCAGCAGTTACGGACAGGGAGACACTGAAGCTTTCTTT. It translates to CASSYGQGDTEAFF.

The chain joins TRBV20-1 to TRBJ2-5; 12 nucleotides align to TRBD2. The J segment lost 2 bases and the V segment lost 4 bases, leaving 5 bases of the junction unmatched. Germline assignment: CDR1 DFQATT and CDR2 SNEGSKA (reference sequence). CDR3 size: 15 residues. As DNA, the CDR3 is TGCAGTGCTAATGGACTAGCGGGGCCACAAGAGACCCAGTACTTC. Translating it yields CSANGLAGPQETQYF.

The chain recombines TRBV7-9 with TRBJ1-5; D remains unclear. The CDR3 is made up of 12 amino acids. Germline values: CDR1 SEHNR, CDR2 FQNEAQ (reference sequence). V shed 0 bases and J shed 9 bases, with 6 bases lying between them. The CDR3 protein is CASSLAGTPQHF. The CDR3 DNA reads TGTGCCAGCAGCTTAGCAGGTACGCCCCAGCATTTT.

This clonotype was found once. The V call is TRBV25-1, the J call TRBJ2-7, with D perhaps matching TRBD2 (6 bases). With 2 bases removed from V and 1 base from J, the gap between germline ends came to 9 bases. The CDR3 is 14 amino acids. Germline loops: CDR1 MGHDK, CDR2 SYGVNS. The CDR3 protein is CASSERRDSYEQYF. In nucleotides, the CDR3 is TGTGCCAGCAGTGAACGGAGGGATTCCTACGAGCAGTACTTC.

The genes are TRBV24-1 and TRBJ2-1; 10 nucleotides line up with TRBD2. This CDR3 has 15 residues. Germline CDR1 KGHDR, CDR2 SFDVKD. With 5 bases clipped from V and 6 bases from J, the junction kept 6 bases outside the gene matches. The CDR3 region has the DNA TGTGCCACCAGTGTCGCTAGCGGGAGAGTCAATGAGCAGTTCTTC. As protein: CATSVASGRVNEQFF.

V usage is TRBV2 and J usage is TRBJ1-1, with TRBD1 identical over 9 bases. Germline V gene lookup returns CDR1 SNHLY and CDR2 FYNNEI. The CDR3 runs 15 residues. V trimming: 5 bases; J trimming: 5 bases; junction bases outside the gene matches: 9. In DNA form, the CDR3 reads TGTGCCAGCAGTCTGGGACAGGGCTCGGTTACTGAAGCTTTCTTT. Translating it yields CASSLGQGSVTEAFF.

The chain carries TRBV7-9 and TRBJ2-6; perhaps TRBD2 as D (5 bases). The CDR3 has 20 residues. Trimming cost V 4 bases and J 0 bases, with 22 bases left between them. Germline CDR1 is SEHNR and CDR2 is FQNEAQ (reference sequence). The DNA of the CDR3 is TGTGCCAGCAGCTCCCCCTCAACCTGGACGGAGGTCTCTGGGGCCAACGTCCTGACTTTC. Translation: CASSSPSTWTEVSGANVLTF.